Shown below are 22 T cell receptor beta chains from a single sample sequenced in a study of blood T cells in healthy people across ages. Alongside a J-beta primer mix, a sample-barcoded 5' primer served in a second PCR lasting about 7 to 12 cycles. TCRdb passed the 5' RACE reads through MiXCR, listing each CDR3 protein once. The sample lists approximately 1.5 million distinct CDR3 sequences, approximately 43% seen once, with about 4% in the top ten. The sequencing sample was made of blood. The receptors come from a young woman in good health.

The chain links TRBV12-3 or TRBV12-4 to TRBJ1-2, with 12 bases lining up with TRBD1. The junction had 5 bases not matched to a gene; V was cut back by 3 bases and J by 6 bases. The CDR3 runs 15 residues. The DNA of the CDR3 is TGTGCCAGCAGTTTGACGGGACAGGGGGCTCATGGCTACACCTTC. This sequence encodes CASSLTGQGAHGYTF.

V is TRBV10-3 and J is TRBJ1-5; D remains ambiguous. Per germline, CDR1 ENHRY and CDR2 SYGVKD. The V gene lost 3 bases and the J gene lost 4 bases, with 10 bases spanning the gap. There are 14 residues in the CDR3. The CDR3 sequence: CAISEWGGNQPQHF. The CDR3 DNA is TGTGCCATCAGTGAATGGGGTGGGAATCAGCCCCAGCATTTT.

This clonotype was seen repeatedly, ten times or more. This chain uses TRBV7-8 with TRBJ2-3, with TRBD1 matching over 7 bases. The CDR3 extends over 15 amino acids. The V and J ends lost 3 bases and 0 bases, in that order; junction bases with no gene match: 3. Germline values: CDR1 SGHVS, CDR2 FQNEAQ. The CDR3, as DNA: TGTGCCAGCAGCTTGGGACAGCTGAGCACAGATACGCAGTATTTT. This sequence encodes CASSLGQLSTDTQYF.

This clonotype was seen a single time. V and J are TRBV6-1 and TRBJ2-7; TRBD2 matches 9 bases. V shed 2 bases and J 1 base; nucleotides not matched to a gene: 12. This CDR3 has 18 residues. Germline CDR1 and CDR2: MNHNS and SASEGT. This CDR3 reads CASSERGGVLAGSYEQYF. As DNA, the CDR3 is TGTGCCAGCAGTGAACGAGGGGGCGTCCTAGCGGGATCCTACGAGCAGTACTTC.

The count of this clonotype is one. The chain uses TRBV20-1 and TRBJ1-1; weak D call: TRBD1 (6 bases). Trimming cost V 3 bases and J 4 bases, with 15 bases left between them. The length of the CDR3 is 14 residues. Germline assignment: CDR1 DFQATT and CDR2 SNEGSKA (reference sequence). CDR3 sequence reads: CSARQGPRSTEAFF. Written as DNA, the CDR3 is TGCAGTGCTAGGCAGGGGCCGCGGAGCACTGAAGCTTTCTTT.

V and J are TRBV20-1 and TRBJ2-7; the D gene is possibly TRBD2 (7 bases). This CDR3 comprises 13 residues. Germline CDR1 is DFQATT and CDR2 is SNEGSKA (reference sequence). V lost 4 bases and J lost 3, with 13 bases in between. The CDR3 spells CSAIRGDNYEQYF. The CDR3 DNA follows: TGCAGTGCTATCCGGGGGGACAACTACGAGCAGTACTTC.

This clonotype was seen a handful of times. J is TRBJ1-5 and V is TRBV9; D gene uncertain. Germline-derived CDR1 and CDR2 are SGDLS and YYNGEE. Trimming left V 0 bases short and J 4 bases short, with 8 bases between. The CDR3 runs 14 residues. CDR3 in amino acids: CASSVAAENQPQHF. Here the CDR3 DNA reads TGTGCCAGCAGCGTAGCCGCGGAGAATCAGCCCCAGCATTTT.

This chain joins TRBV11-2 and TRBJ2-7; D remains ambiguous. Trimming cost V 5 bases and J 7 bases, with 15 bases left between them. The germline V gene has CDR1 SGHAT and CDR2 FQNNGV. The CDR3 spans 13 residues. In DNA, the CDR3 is TGTGCCAGCAGCGCCGGCACAGTATTAGAGCAGTACTTC. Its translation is CASSAGTVLEQYF.

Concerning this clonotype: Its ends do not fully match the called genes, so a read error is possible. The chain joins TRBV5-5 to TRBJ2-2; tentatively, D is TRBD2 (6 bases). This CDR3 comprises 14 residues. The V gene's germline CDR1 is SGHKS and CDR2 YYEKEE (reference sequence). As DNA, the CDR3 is TGTGCCAGCAGCTTCGCCGGGGGAGGCGGGGAACTGTTTTTT. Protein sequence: CASSFAGGGGELFF. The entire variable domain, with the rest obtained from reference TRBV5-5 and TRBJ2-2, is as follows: DAGVTQSPTHLIKTRGQQVTLRCSPISGHKSVSWYQQVLGQGPQFIFQYYEKEERGRGNFPDRFSARQFPNYSSELNVNALLLGDSALYLCASSFAGGGGELFFGEGSRLTVL.

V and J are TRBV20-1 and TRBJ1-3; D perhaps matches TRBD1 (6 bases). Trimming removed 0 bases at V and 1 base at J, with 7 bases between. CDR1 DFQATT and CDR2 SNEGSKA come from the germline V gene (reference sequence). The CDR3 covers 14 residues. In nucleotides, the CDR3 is TGCAGTGCTAGAGAAGGGGGATCTGGAAACACCATATATTTT. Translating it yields CSAREGGSGNTIYF.

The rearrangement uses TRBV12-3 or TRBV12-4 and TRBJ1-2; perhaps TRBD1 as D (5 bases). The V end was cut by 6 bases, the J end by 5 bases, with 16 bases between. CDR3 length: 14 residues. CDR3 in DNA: TGTGCCAGCAGATCCTCCGGGACGATATATGGCTACACCTTC. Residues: CASRSSGTIYGYTF.

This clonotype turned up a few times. CDR3 DNA sequence: TGTGCCAGCGGATCCGGGACAGGGAACACAGATACGCAGTATTTT. It codes for CASGSGTGNTDTQYF. The V gene is TRBV6-2 or TRBV6-3, the J gene TRBJ2-3; 9 nucleotides align to TRBD1. Germline-derived CDR1 and CDR2 are MNHEY and SVGEGT. V dropped 8 bases and J dropped 2; count of bases not matched to a gene: 8. This CDR3 spans 15 amino acids.

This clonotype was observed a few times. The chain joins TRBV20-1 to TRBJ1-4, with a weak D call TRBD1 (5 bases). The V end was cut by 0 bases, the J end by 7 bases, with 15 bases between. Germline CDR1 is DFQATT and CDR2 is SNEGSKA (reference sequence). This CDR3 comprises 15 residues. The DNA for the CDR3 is TGCAGTGCTAGAGATCGTGGGACTTTGGGTGAAAAACTGTTTTTT. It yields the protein CSARDRGTLGEKLFF.

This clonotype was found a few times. The CDR3 reads CTQAQLGGETQYF. The CDR3 DNA is TGCACCCAAGCGCAGCTAGGTGGGGAGACCCAGTACTTC. V gene TRBV20-1 combines with J gene TRBJ2-5, with no clear D. The CDR3 runs to 13 residues. The germline gives CDR1 DFQATT, CDR2 SNEGSKA (reference sequence).

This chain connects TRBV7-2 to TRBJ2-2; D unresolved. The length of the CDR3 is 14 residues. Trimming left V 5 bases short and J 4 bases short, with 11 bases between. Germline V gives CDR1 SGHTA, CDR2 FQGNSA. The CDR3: CASSPASRTGELFF. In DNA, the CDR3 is TGTGCCAGCAGCCCGGCCTCGCGCACCGGGGAGCTGTTTTTT.

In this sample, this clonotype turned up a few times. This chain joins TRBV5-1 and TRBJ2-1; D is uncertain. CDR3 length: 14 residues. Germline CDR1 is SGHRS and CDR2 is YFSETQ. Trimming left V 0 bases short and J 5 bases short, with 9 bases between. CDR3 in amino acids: CASSLDIGHNEQFF. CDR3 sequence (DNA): TGCGCCAGCAGCTTGGACATCGGTCACAATGAGCAGTTCTTC.

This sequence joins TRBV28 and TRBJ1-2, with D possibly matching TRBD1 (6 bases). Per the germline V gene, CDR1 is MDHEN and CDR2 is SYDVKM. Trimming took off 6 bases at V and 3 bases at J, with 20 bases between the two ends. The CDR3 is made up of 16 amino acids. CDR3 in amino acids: CASRDPSAGEDYGYTF. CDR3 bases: TGTGCCAGCAGGGACCCCTCGGCAGGGGAGGACTATGGCTACACCTTC.

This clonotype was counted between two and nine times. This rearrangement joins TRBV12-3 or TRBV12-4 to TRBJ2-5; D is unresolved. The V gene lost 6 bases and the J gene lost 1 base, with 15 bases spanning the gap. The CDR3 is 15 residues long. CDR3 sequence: CASSPRLRSQETQYF. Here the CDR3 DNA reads TGTGCCAGCAGCCCGAGACTCCGTAGCCAAGAGACCCAGTACTTC.

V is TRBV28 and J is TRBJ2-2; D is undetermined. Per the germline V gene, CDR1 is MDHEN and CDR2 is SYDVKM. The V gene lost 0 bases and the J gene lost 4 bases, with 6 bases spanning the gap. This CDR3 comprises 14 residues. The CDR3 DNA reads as TGTGCCAGCAGTTTATGGCAGGTCACCGGGGAGCTGTTTTTT. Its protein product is CASSLWQVTGELFF.

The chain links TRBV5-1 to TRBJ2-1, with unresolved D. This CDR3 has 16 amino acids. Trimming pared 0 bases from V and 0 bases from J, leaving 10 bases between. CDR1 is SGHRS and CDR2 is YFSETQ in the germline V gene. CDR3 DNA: TGCGCCAGCAGCTTGGGGATAGCAAGCTCCTACAATGAGCAGTTCTTC. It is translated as CASSLGIASSYNEQFF.

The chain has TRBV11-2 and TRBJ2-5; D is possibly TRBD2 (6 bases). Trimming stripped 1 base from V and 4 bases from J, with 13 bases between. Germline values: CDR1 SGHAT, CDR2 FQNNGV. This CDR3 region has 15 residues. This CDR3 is CASSLAAGSGETQYF. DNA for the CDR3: TGTGCCAGCAGCTTAGCTGCGGGGTCGGGAGAGACCCAGTACTTC.

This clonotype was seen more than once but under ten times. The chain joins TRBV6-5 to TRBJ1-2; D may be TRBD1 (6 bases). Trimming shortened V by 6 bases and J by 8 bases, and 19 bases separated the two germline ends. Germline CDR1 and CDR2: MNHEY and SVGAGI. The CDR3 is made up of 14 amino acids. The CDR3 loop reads CASRKGVAGIGYTF. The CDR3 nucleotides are TGTGCCAGCAGGAAGGGGGTAGCGGGGATCGGCTACACCTTC.